Listed below are T cell receptor beta chains from one sample, sequenced in a study of T cell repertoires in cytomegalovirus infection. TCRdb reanalysed the reads using MiXCR and keeps one entry per CDR3 protein. In the table there are under 150,000 distinct CDR3 sequences, 7% to 9.5% of which are singletons. Sequencing used PBMCs. The receptors derive from a human donor in good health (CMV status not recorded). Some clones in this sample may be carry-over from other donors' samples. The conserved cysteine and the conserved F or W are not part of the CDR3 here. The order of the fields is clone size, V gene, J gene, CDR3 protein. Rows may omit the clone size; those that give it use once, few, many or a size class.

>.|TRBV6-5|TRBJ1-3
ASRTTASGNTIY
>many|TRBV27|TRBJ1-1
ASSLNGQGWGTEAF
>.|TRBV20-1|TRBJ2-1
SASGAGGAYNEQF
>many|TRBV28|TRBJ2-2
ASSWTTNTGELF
>many|TRBV28|TRBJ1-2
ASSLSATNYGYT
>.|TRBV2|TRBJ2-1
ASSGAGIEQF
>many|TRBV7-7|TRBJ2-2
ASGTPNTGELF
>many|TRBV10-3|TRBJ1-1
AITDITNTEAF
>few|TRBV5-6|TRBJ1-2
ASSTGQGGYT
>.|TRBV7-9|TRBJ1-2
ASSRQGGYGYT
>few|TRBV20-1|TRBJ1-2
SASTALNYT
>many|TRBV7-2|TRBJ2-3
ASSSKVAATDTQY
>many|TRBV15|TRBJ2-2
ATSSPWGQGNTGELF
>many|TRBV7-8|TRBJ1-2
ASSAGQGIDGYT
>many|TRBV6-5|TRBJ2-1
ASRKLGLYNEQF
>many|TRBV18|TRBJ2-2
ASSPREGGTGELF
>.|TRBV29-1|TRBJ2-3
SVVPDTDTQY
>many|TRBV12-3/TRBV12-4|TRBJ1-1
ASKSSTPNTEAF
>.|TRBV29-1|TRBJ2-7
SVRTGGSYEQY
>few|TRBV29-1|TRBJ2-5
SVPSQTLYQETQY
>many|TRBV19|TRBJ1-5
ASSIGGSSNQPQH
>few|TRBV5-1|TRBJ1-6
ASSLEPGPYNSPLH
>many|TRBV15|TRBJ2-5
ATSRDGEDGQETQY
>.|TRBV6-8|TRBJ2-1
ASSYSGVGYNEQF
>few|TRBV27|TRBJ2-5
ASSLFGTEEETQY
>few|TRBV2|TRBJ1-3
ASGATGSPGNTIY
>.|TRBV19|TRBJ1-2
ASSTTFDTSGGYT
>many|TRBV7-2|TRBJ2-1
ASSLVGQYNEQF
>many|TRBV12-3/TRBV12-4|TRBJ1-5
ASSLGQNNQPQH
>.|TRBV20-1|TRBJ2-1
SARAPVPDEQF
>few|TRBV6-5|TRBJ1-3
ASWTGEGNTIY
>medium-sized|TRBV7-2|TRBJ2-4
ASSSSGTVAKNIQY
>many|TRBV10-3|TRBJ1-3
AIRDDPGNTIY
>.|TRBV20-1|TRBJ1-5
SAPGQDSNQPQH
>many|TRBV7-2|TRBJ2-3
ASSLPRTGTDTQY
>many|TRBV6-6|TRBJ1-5
ASTQTGTNQPQH
>many|TRBV20-1|TRBJ2-5
SAKGLAVKTQY
>many|TRBV7-2|TRBJ2-1
ASSLIGIVSNEQF
>many|TRBV7-9|TRBJ2-1
ASSPTTGASYNEQF
>few|TRBV20-1|TRBJ2-5
SANRMPQETQY
>many|TRBV28|TRBJ2-7
ASSSPPDRAYEQY
>many|TRBV7-6|TRBJ1-5
ASSLAVGQPQH
>few|TRBV2|TRBJ2-7
ASSTDGLGEQY
>.|TRBV2|TRBJ1-1
ASRAPGTGGNTEAF
>many|TRBV7-3|TRBJ2-3
ASSEKRLAGGVDTQY
>many|TRBV14|TRBJ1-2
ASSQVRNYGYT
>.|TRBV9|TRBJ2-5
ASSGGPGGTQY
>few|TRBV19|TRBJ1-1
ASETWGGGAF
>many|TRBV23-1|TRBJ1-5
ASSQSTEFNQPQH
>few|TRBV11-2|TRBJ2-1
ASSVDRGDEQF
>many|TRBV7-9|TRBJ2-1
ASSIGLAGSNEQF
>many|TRBV7-9|TRBJ2-5
ASSLPDPLLQETQY
>.|TRBV25-1|TRBJ2-1
ASRGLADNEQF
>many|TRBV19|TRBJ1-6
ASRLQGSSYNSPLH
>many|TRBV12-3/TRBV12-4|TRBJ1-2
ASSLEAATNYGYT
>many|TRBV12-3/TRBV12-4|TRBJ1-1
ASSLGPRVRNTEAF
>few|TRBV9|TRBJ2-5
ASSVEINGETQY